Presented here are 14 T cell receptor beta chains from one specimen sequenced in a study of cytomegalovirus exposure and HLA in healthy donors. PCR employed 60 Vbeta and 13 Jbeta primers. The assay was immunoSEQ multiplex PCR, and TCRdb's table has in-frame clones only and misses some. The data show roughly 98,000 clones, 62% seen once. What was sequenced was PBMCs. Receptors were obtained from a woman in her twenties or thirties in good health and CMV-seropositive.

J is TRBJ2-1 and V is TRBV29-1; possible D gene TRBD2, 6 bases. V was cut by 3 bases and J by 4 bases, with 7 bases left in between. Germline CDR1 reads SQVTM; CDR2 reads ANQGSEA. CDR3 size: 12 residues. The CDR3 sequence is CSVDSGYNEQFF. CDR3 DNA: TGCAGCGTTGATAGCGGATACAATGAGCAGTTCTTC.

The gene calls are TRBV7-8 and TRBJ2-1; 9 bases align to TRBD1. V was pared by 7 bases and J by 7 bases, with 14 bases of the junction left unmatched. The CDR3 is 16 residues long. Germline CDR1 and CDR2: SGHVS and FQNEAQ. CDR3 nucleotide sequence: TGTGCCAGCAACGGACCGGGGACAGGGAAAAAGAATGAGCAGTTCTTC. It is translated as CASNGPGTGKKNEQFF. The full variable domain, in which reference TRBV7-8 and TRBJ2-1 provide the parts outside the CDR3, is GAGVSQSPRYKVAKRGQDVALRCDPISGHVSLFWYQQALGQGPEFLTYFQNEAQLDKSGLPSDRFFAERPEGSVSTLKIQRTQQEDSAVYLCASNGPGTGKKNEQFFGPGTRLTVL.

J is TRBJ2-7 and V is TRBV7-8; D not certain. The V end lost 4 bases, the J end lost 3 bases, and 16 bases lay between the germline ends. In germline, CDR1 is SGHVS, CDR2 FQNEAQ. CDR3 length equals 15 residues. Written as DNA, the CDR3 is TGTGCCAGCAGCTCATTGTTACAGAAAGTCTACGAGCAGTACTTC. Protein sequence: CASSSLLQKVYEQYF. The full variable domain, rest sourced from reference TRBV7-8 and TRBJ2-7, is GAGVSQSPRYKVAKRGQDVALRCDPISGHVSLFWYQQALGQGPEFLTYFQNEAQLDKSGLPSDRFFAERPEGSVSTLKIQRTQQEDSAVYLCASSSLLQKVYEQYFGPGTRLTVT.

V is TRBV5-1 and J is TRBJ2-7; D is undetermined. The CDR3 loop spans 13 amino acids. V gave up 2 bases and J gave up 2 bases, with 8 bases separating them. Germline assignment: CDR1 SGHRS and CDR2 YFSETQ. In DNA, the CDR3 is TGCGCCAGCAGCTTCAGCGCTGCCTACGAGCAGTACTTC. Translating gives CASSFSAAYEQYF.

V usage is TRBV5-6 and J usage is TRBJ2-7; D might be TRBD2 (6 bases). This CDR3 is 15 amino acids long. Germline lookup yields CDR1 SGHDT and CDR2 YYEEEE. V was cut by 1 base and J by 4 bases, with 15 bases left in between. DNA of the CDR3: TGTGCCAGCAGCTTGAAAGTCGCGGGATGGTACGAGCAGTACTTC. Encoded protein: CASSLKVAGWYEQYF.

This clone was counted only a few times. J is TRBJ1-2 and V is TRBV6-1, with 7 bases that match TRBD1. V dropped 4 bases and J dropped 4; count of bases not matched to a gene: 18. Germline V gene data show CDR1 as MNHNS and CDR2 as SASEGT. This CDR3 has 18 amino acids. CDR3 DNA sequence: TGTGCCAGCAGTGGCCGGGACAGCGGCAGATTTTGGGGCTATGGCTACACCTTC. As protein: CASSGRDSGRFWGYGYTF.

This sequence joins TRBV25-1 and TRBJ2-5; D is ambiguous. The CDR3 totals 14 residues. Trimming removed 3 bases at V and 1 base at J, with 9 bases between. The germline gives CDR1 MGHDK, CDR2 SYGVNS. The CDR3 region is CASSDPGPQETQYF. CDR3 nucleotides: TGTGCCAGCAGTGATCCAGGTCCCCAAGAGACCCAGTACTTC.

CDR3 nucleotide sequence: TGTGCCAGCAGTGAAGCGCCTGACATCACTGAAGCTTTCTTT. Protein: CASSEAPDITEAFF. The V call is TRBV6-1, the J call TRBJ1-1; D is unresolved. Germline assignment: CDR1 MNHNS and CDR2 SASEGT. Trimming removed 0 bases from V and 4 bases from J, with 9 bases in between. The CDR3 length is 14 residues.

The V gene is TRBV5-1, the J gene TRBJ1-1, with D maybe TRBD1 (6 bases). CDR3 length: 16 residues. The V gene's germline CDR1 is SGHRS and CDR2 YFSETQ. The V gene lost 1 base and the J gene lost 5 bases, with 18 bases spanning the gap. The CDR3 sequence is CASSLLPSGTQTEAFF. The CDR3 nucleotides read TGCGCCAGCAGCTTGCTCCCATCCGGGACACAGACTGAAGCTTTCTTT.

The chain couples TRBV18 to TRBJ2-3; D may be TRBD1 (8 bases). CDR3 length: 15 amino acids. CDR1 and CDR2 from the germline V gene are KGHSH and LQKENI. V was clipped by 2 bases and J by 4 bases, with 13 bases between them. CDR3 DNA: TGTGCCAGCTCACCAAGGACAGGGAGGGCAGATACGCAGTATTTT. This gives the protein CASSPRTGRADTQYF.

This clone has just a few counts. This chain links TRBV30 with TRBJ1-5; 7 bases align to TRBD1. Germline-derived CDR1 and CDR2 are GTSNPN and SVGIG (reference sequence). The CDR3 runs to 13 residues. With V trimmed by 3 bases and J by 3 bases, 2 bases remained unmatched. This CDR3 is CAWRGQVNQPQHF. CDR3 in DNA: TGTGCCTGGAGAGGACAGGTCAATCAGCCCCAGCATTTT.

The chain is built from TRBV7-9 and TRBJ1-1; D is undetermined. The length of the CDR3 is 12 residues. V dropped 5 bases and J dropped 8 bases, with 12 bases sitting between them. The germline V gene has CDR1 SEHNR and CDR2 FQNEAQ (reference sequence). CDR3 bases: TGTGCCAGCAGCGCGGCGGACTTCGAAGCTTTCTTT. It encodes CASSAADFEAFF.

V usage is TRBV7-9 and J usage is TRBJ2-2; 8 nucleotides agree with TRBD2. The germline V gene encodes CDR1 SEHNR and CDR2 FQNEAQ (reference sequence). V lost 4 bases and J lost 4; bases outside the gene matches: 11. The CDR3 runs 17 residues. The CDR3 reads CASSSRTSWGVTGELFF. In nucleotides, the CDR3 is TGTGCCAGCAGCTCCCGGACTAGCTGGGGCGTCACCGGGGAGCTGTTTTTT.

This clone has a handful of counts. This chain links TRBV5-5 with TRBJ1-2, with 7 bases aligning to TRBD1. The germline gives CDR1 SGHKS, CDR2 YYEKEE (reference sequence). The CDR3 is 15 amino acids. Unmatched junction bases numbered 14, after V lost 5 bases and J lost 7 bases. CDR3 sequence (DNA): TGTGCCAGCAGATTGATACAGGGGCTTCCTGTTGGCTACACCTTC. It translates to CASRLIQGLPVGYTF.